The TCR beta chain under discussion was sequenced for a study of STAT3 mutations in large granular lymphocyte leukemia. Study details: Among longitudinally sequenced T-LGLL patients, roughly half had canonical activating STAT3 mutations detected. Roughly 40% of treated T-LGLL patients showed hematologic response to immunosuppression. Overall study findings and caveats: All newly emerging clones after therapy were STAT3 wild type. In T-cell large granular lymphocyte leukemia, about half of patients showed multiple immunodominant subclonotypes.

The CDR3 is 14 amino acids. V was pared by 4 bases and J by 4 bases, with 13 bases between. Looked up from germline, CDR1 is SGHNT and CDR2 is YYREEE (reference sequence). TCRbeta libraries averaged around 38,000 productive templates per sample. Profiling relied on immunoSEQ multiplex PCR, and the TCRdb table lists in-frame clones only, not all of them. The table records over 30,000 clones, approximately 91% of them present only once. As for this clone: Antigen specificity is unknown.

The sequence derives from a human donor with T large granular lymphocyte leukemia. Some clones in this sample may be carry-over from other donors' samples. The sample comprised PBMCs. The chain links TRBV5-4 to TRBJ2-3, with D tentatively TRBD2 (5 bases). CDR3 loop: CASSRDFTSDTQYF. The CDR3 bases are TGTGCCAGCAGCCGGGATTTTACTTCAGATACGCAGTATTTT.